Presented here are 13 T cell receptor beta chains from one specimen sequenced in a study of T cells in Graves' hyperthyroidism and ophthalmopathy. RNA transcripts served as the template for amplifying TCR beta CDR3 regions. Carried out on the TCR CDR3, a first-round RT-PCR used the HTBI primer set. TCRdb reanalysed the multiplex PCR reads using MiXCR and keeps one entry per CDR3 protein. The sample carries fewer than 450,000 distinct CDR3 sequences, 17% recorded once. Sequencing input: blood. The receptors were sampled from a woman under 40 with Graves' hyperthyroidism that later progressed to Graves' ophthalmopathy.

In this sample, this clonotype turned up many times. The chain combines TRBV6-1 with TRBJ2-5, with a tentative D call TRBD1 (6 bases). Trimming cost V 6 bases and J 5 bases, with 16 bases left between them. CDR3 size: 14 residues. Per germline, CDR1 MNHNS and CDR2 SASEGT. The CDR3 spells CASSPRGRGETQYF. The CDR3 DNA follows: TGTGCCAGCAGCCCCAGGGGACGAGGGGAGACCCAGTACTTC.

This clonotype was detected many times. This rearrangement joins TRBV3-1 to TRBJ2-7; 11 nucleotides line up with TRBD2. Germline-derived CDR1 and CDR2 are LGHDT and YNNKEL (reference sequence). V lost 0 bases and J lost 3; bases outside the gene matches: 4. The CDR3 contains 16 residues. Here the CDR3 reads CASSQDEGLAVYEQYF. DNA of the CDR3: TGTGCCAGCAGCCAAGATGAGGGACTAGCGGTCTACGAGCAGTACTTC.

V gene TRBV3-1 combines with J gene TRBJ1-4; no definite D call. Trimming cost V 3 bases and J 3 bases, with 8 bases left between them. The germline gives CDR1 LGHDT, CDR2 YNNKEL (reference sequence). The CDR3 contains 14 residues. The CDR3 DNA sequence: TGTGCCAGCAGCCATCGGGAGCCTAATGAAAAACTGTTTTTT. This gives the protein CASSHREPNEKLFF. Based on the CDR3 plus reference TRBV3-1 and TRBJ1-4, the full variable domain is DTAVSQTPKYLVTQMGNDKSIKCEQNLGHDTMYWYKQDSKKFLKIMFSYNNKELIINETVPNRFSPKSPDKAHLNLHINSLELGDSAVYFCASSHREPNEKLFFGSGTQLSVL.

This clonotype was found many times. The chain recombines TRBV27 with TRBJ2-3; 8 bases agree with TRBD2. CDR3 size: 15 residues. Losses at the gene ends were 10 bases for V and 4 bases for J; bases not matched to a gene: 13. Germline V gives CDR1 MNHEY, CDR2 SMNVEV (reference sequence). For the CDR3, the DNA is TGTGCCACCCAAGTTGCTAGCGGGTCCCCAGATACGCAGTATTTT. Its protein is CATQVASGSPDTQYF.

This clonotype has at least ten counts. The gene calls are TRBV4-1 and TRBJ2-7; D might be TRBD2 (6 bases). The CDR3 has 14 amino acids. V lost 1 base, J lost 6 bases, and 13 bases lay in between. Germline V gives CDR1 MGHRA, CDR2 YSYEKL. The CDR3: CASSQVPGVSEQYF. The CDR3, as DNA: TGCGCCAGCAGCCAAGTTCCGGGGGTGAGCGAGCAGTACTTC.

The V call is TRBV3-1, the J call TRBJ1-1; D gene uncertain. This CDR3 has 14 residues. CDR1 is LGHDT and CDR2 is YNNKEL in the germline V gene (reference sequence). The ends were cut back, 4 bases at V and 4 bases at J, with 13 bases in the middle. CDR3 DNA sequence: TGTGCCAGCAGCCGCTCCGACGTCTTCACTGAAGCTTTCTTT. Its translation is CASSRSDVFTEAFF.

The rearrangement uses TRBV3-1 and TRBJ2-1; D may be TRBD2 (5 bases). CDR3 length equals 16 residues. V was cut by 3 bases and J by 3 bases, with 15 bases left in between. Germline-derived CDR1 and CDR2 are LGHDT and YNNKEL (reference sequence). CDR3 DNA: TGTGCCAGCAGCCATCCCGGGGTAAACAACTACAATGAGCAGTTCTTC. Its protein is CASSHPGVNNYNEQFF.

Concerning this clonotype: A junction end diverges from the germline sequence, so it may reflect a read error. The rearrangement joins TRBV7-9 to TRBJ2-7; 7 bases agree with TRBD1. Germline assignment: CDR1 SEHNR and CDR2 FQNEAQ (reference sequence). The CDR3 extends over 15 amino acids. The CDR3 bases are TGTGCCAGCAGCCCTAGGGACAGTTATTCCTACGAGCAGCACTTC. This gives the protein CASSPRDSYSYEQHF.

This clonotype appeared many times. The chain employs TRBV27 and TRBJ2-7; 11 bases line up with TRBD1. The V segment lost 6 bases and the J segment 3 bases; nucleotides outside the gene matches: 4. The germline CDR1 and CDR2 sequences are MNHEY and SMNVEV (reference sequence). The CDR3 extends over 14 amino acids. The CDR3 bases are TGTGCCAGCAGAAGGACAGGGGGCTACTACGAGCAGTACTTC. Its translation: CASRRTGGYYEQYF.

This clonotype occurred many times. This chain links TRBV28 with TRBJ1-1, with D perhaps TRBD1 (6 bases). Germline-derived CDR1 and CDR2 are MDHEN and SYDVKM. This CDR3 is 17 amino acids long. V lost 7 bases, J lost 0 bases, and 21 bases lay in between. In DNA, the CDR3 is TGTGCCAGCATTACTATTACCCGGACAGCGATGAACACTGAAGCTTTCTTT. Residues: CASITITRTAMNTEAFF.

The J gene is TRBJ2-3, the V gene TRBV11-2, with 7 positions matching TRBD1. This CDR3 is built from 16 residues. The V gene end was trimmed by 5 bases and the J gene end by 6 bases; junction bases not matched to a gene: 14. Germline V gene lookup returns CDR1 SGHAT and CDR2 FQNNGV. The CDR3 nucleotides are TGTGCCAGCAGCCACCTGACAGGGAGTCATGCGGATACGCAGTATTTT. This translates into CASSHLTGSHADTQYF.

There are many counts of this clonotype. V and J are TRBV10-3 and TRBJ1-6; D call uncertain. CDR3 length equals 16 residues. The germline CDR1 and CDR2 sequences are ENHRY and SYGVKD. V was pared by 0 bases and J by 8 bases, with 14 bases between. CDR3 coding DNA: TGTGCCATCAGTGAGTCGGCAGCGGATTATGATTCACCCCTCCACTTT. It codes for CAISESAADYDSPLHF.

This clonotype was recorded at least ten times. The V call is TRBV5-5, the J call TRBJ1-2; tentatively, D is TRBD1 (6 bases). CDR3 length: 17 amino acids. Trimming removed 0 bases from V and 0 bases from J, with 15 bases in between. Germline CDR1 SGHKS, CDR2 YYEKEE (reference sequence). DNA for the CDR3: TGTGCCAGCAGCTTGGAGTTCGGGGACACTACTAACTATGGCTACACCTTC. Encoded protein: CASSLEFGDTTNYGYTF. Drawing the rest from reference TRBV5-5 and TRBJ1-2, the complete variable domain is DAGVTQSPTHLIKTRGQQVTLRCSPISGHKSVSWYQQVLGQGPQFIFQYYEKEERGRGNFPDRFSARQFPNYSSELNVNALLLGDSALYLCASSLEFGDTTNYGYTFGSGTRLTVV.